What follows describes a single TCR beta chain. Per the germline V gene, CDR1 is MNHEY and CDR2 is SMNVEV (reference sequence). There are 14 residues in the CDR3. V was clipped by 5 bases and J by 4 bases, with 14 bases between them. Original data processing: Using reference gene primer amplification, nucleated cell counts were estimated. Data came from immunoSEQ multiplex PCR; TCRdb stores just in-frame clones and leaves some out. Clone size and V and J calls were adopted from that table, with D and trimming inferred from the DNA. The data hold about 160,000 clones, with about 80% observed a single time. The data were taken from a study of blood T cell repertoires in COVID-19. The wider study: Acute and convalescent COVID-19 specimens originated in the United States, Italy and Spain. T cells, B-cell-depleted T cells, or PBMCs supplied cDNA or gDNA.

Enrollment of patients from Seattle took place during active infection, with longitudinal follow-up. The rearrangement uses TRBV27 and TRBJ1-2; D unclear. Sequenced sample: peripheral blood. The clonotype was recovered from a woman in her forties with COVID-19, enrolled during active disease. This chain's CDR3 is CASSTTGRSYGYTF. In DNA form, the CDR3 reads TGTGCCAGCAGTACGACGGGGAGAAGCTATGGCTACACCTTC.